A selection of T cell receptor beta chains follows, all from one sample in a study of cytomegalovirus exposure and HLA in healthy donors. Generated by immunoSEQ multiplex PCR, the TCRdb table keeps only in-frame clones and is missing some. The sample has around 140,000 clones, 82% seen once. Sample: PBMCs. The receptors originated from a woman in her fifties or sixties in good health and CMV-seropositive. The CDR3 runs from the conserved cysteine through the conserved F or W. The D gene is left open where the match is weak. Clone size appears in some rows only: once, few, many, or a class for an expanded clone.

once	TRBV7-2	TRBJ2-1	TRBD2	TGTGCCAGCAGCCCCTGGGGGACTAGGTCCAATGAGCAGTTCTTC	CASSPWGTRSNEQFF
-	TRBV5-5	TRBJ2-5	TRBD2	TGTGCCAGCAGCTTACTAGCGGGTAACCAAGAGACCCAGTACTTC	CASSLLAGNQETQYF
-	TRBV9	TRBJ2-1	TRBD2	TGTGCCAGCAGCTCCCACGCGGGAGGGCCGGGGGAGCAGTTCTTC	CASSSHAGGPGEQFF
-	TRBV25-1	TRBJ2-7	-	TGTGCCAGCAGTGAAAGCGACAGGATGGGTACCGAGCAGTACTTC	CASSESDRMGTEQYF
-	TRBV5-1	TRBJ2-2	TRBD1	TGCGCCAGCAGGATTGGGGTCTGGGGACAGAGGTTTGGAAACACCGGGGAGCTGTTTTTT	CASRIGVWGQRFGNTGELFF
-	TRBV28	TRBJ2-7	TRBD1	TGTGCCACTTGGGACAGCTCCTACGAGCAGTACTTC	CATWDSSYEQYF
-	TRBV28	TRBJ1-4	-	TGTGCCAGCAGTTTAGATACAGCTAATGAAAAACTGTTTTTT	CASSLDTANEKLFF
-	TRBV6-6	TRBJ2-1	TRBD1	TGTGCCAGCAATACGCCGGGACAGGGGCCCAATGAGCAGTTCTTC	CASNTPGQGPNEQFF
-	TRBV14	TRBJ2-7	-	TGTGCCAGCAGCCGAACAACAGGGCGCGAGCAGTACTTC	CASSRTTGREQYF
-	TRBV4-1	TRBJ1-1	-	TGCGCCAGCAGCCTGGGGGGGGGTAGGAACACTGAAGCTTTCTTT	CASSLGGGRNTEAFF
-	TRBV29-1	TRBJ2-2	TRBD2	TGCAGCGTTGGGCCAGCGGGAACCACCGGGGAGCTGTTTTTT	CSVGPAGTTGELFF
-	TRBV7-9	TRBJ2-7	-	TGTGCCAGCAGCGGTTCCAGTGAGCAGTACTTC	CASSGSSEQYF
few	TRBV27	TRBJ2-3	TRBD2	TGTGCCAGCAGTTTTATAGCGGGAGGCGGCACAGATACGCAGTATTTT	CASSFIAGGGTDTQYF
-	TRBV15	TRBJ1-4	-	TGTGCCACCAGCATCCTCCCCGCGGGCAGCAGCGGTGAAAAACTGTTTTTT	CATSILPAGSSGEKLFF
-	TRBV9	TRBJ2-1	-	TGTGCCAGCAGCGTCAGGGGGCTAGCGGGATTTGATGAGCAGTTCTTC	CASSVRGLAGFDEQFF
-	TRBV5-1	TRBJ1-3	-	TGCGCCAGCAGCTTGGAAGTCCCGAGCTCTGGAAACACCATATATTTT	CASSLEVPSSGNTIYF
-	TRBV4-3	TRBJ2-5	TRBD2	TGCGCCAGCAGCCAATCGATCTCTAGCGGAGCCTCTCAAGAGACCCAGTACTTC	CASSQSISSGASQETQYF
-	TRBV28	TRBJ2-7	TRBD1	TGTGCCAGCAGCGTATCCCGAGACAGGGGACGGCTCTACGAGCAGTACTTC	CASSVSRDRGRLYEQYF
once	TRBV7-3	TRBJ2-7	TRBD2	TGTGCCAGCAGCCCGGGCGGGAGTGGAAACGAGCAGTACTTC	CASSPGGSGNEQYF
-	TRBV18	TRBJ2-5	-	TGTGCCAGCTCACCGGGGCAGGAAGAGACCCAGTACTTC	CASSPGQEETQYF
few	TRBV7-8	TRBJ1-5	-	TGTGCCAGCAGCTTGGCCGGGGGGCAAGATCAGCCCCAGCATTTT	CASSLAGGQDQPQHF
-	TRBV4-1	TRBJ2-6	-	TGCGCCAGCAGCCCCCGGATCCTGACGGGTCTGGAGGCCAACGTCCTGACTTTC	CASSPRILTGLEANVLTF
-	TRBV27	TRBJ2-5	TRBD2	TGTGCCAGCAGTCATAAGGGAGTTACTCAGCGGGAGGGCCAAGAGACCCAGTACTTC	CASSHKGVTQREGQETQYF
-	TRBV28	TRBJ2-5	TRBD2	TGTGCCAGCAGTTTACGGGGGGGAGAGCAGTACTTC	CASSLRGGEQYF
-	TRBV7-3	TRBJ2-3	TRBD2	TGTGCCAGCAGCCCTTTAGCGGGAGGGCCGGGAAGTACGCAGTATTTT	CASSPLAGGPGSTQYF
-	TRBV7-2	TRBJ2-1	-	TGTGCCAGCAGCTTACTGCAGGGCGAGCCAATGTTAATCTTC	CASSLLQGEPMLIF
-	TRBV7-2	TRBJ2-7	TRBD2	TGTGCCAGCAGCTTAGTAGCGGGAGGCCCCTACGAGCAGTACTTC	CASSLVAGGPYEQYF
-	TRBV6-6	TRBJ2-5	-	TGTGCCAGCAGTGACACCCTGGGCCCCCCGTTGTACTTC	CASSDTLGPPLYF
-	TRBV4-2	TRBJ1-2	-	TGTGCCAGCAGCCAAGACAGGGAGGTATTTGGCTACACCTTC	CASSQDREVFGYTF
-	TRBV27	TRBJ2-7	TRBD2	TGTGCCAGCAGTTCCTCGTACAGCGGGAGCCAATACGAGCAGTACTTC	CASSSSYSGSQYEQYF
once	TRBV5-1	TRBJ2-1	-	TGCGCCAGCAGCGCACAGGGTGCCCTCTATTCGGCCTACAATGAGCAGTTCTTC	CASSAQGALYSAYNEQFF
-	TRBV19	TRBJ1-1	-	TGTGCCAGTAGTCTTGGGGCCTTCGGCGCTGAAGCTTTCTTT	CASSLGAFGAEAFF
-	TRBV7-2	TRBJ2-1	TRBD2	TGTGCCAGCAGCTTCGGACTAGCGGGAGGGGGGGATGAGCAGTTCTTC	CASSFGLAGGGDEQFF
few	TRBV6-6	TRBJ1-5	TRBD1	TGTGCCAGCAGATCGAAGGCAGGGGGATTTCAGCCCCAGCATTTT	CASRSKAGGFQPQHF
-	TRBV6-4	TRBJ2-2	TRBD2	TGTGCCAGCAGCCCCGTAGCGGGACTAGACACCGGGGAGCTGTTTTTT	CASSPVAGLDTGELFF
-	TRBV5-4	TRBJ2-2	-	TGTGCCAGCAGCTTCCGAGAGAGCTCCCTTGCAGGGGAGCTGTTTTTT	CASSFRESSLAGELFF
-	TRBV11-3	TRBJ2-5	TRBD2	TGTGCCAGCAGCTCGACTCCGGGACTAGCGGGCCAAGAGACCCAGTACTTC	CASSSTPGLAGQETQYF
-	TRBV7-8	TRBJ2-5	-	TGTGCCAGCAGCTTAGTAGGCGGGGAACAAGAGACCCAGTACTTC	CASSLVGGEQETQYF
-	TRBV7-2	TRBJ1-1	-	TGTGCCAGCAGCTTAGGGGGGGCTGAAGCTTTCTTT	CASSLGGAEAFF
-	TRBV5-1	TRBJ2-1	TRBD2	TGCGCCAGCAGCTCTGGGACTAGCGGCCTGGGGGAGCAGTTCTTC	CASSSGTSGLGEQFF
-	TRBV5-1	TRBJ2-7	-	TGCGCCAGCAGCTCACGGGATTCCGCCAGTACCTACGAGCAGTACTTC	CASSSRDSASTYEQYF
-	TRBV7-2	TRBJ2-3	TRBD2	TGTGCCAGCAGCCTTCTAGCGGGAGCAGATACGCAGTATTTT	CASSLLAGADTQYF
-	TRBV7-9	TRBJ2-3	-	TGTGCCAGCAGCTATGACAGAGATACGCAGTATTTT	CASSYDRDTQYF
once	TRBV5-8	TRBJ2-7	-	TGTGCCAGCGGCTGGACGGACTCCTACGAGCAGTACTTC	CASGWTDSYEQYF
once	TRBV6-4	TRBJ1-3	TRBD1	TGTGCCAGCAGTGACTCGAGGGACAGGGGAAGGGGTGGAAACACCATATATTTT	CASSDSRDRGRGGNTIYF
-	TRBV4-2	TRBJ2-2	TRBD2	TGTGCCAGCACCCGACTAGCGGAGGGCACCGGGGAGCTGTTTTTT	CASTRLAEGTGELFF
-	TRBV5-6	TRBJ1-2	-	TGTGCCAGCAGCCCGGGACACGATTATTATGGCTACACCTTC	CASSPGHDYYGYTF
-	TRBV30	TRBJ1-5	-	TGTGCCTGGACTGCGGGGTTAGATCAGCCCCAGCATTTT	CAWTAGLDQPQHF
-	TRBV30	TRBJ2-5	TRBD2	TGTGCCTGGAGTCTCCGACTAGCGGGGGGGGAGCAGTACTTC	CAWSLRLAGGEQYF
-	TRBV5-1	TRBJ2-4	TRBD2	TGCGCCAGCAGCTTGGGCGGGGGGCCGGGGAACATTCAGTACTTC	CASSLGGGPGNIQYF
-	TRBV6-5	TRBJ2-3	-	TGTGCCAGCAGTTACTCGACGGGAGATACGCAGTATTTT	CASSYSTGDTQYF
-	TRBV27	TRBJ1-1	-	TGTGCCGCCCGGCGGAAGAACACTGAAGCTTTCTTT	CAARRKNTEAFF
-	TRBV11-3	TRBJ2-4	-	TGTGCCAGCAGCCCTTTCACACAGCCTGTCTTGTACTTC	CASSPFTQPVLYF
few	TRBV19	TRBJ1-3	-	TGTGCCAGTACCCCGGGACACGTCTCTGGAAACACCATATATTTT	CASTPGHVSGNTIYF
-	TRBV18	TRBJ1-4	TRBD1	TGTGCCAGCTCACTCAGGGGGGAAAATGAAAAACTGTTTTTT	CASSLRGENEKLFF
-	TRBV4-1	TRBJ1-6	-	TGCGCCAGCAGTCCAAGCGGGGATAATTCACCCCTCCACTTT	CASSPSGDNSPLHF
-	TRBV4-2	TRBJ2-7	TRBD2	TGTGCCAGCAGCCAAGGGACTAGCGCTACCTACGAGCAGTACTTC	CASSQGTSATYEQYF
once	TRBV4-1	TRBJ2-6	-	TGCGCCAGCCGCCCTATAGCCCAGCGCTCTGGGGCCAACGTCCTGACTTTC	CASRPIAQRSGANVLTF
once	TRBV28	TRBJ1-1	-	TGTGCCGGAGGATTCAGGGGGAACACTGAAGCTTTCTTT	CAGGFRGNTEAFF
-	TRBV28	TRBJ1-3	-	TGTGCCAGCAGTCCTTCATGGGCCCTGGGAAACACCATATATTTT	CASSPSWALGNTIYF